The 18 T cell receptor beta chains in this list originate from one sample, sequenced in a study of blood T cell repertoires in COVID-19 (dated by TCRdb to 2018 to 2020). Library creation used the immunoSEQ multiplex PCR assay. Imported from immuneACCESS, the table was reduced by TCRdb to in-frame sequences with V and J called. These copies leave out some clones; in studies compared against another copy, an unresolved V gene accounts for under half, and the cause of the remainder is not known. The sample profile shows about 90,000 clones; roughly 72% of them were found once. The ten largest clonotypes hold around 7% of the sample. The sequencing input was peripheral blood. These receptor sequences come from a man between 65 and 85 years old with acute or convalescent COVID-19.

This chain uses TRBV30 with TRBJ2-2; tentatively, D is TRBD1 (5 bases). Germline lookup yields CDR1 GTSNPN and CDR2 SVGIG (reference sequence). Trimming cost V 1 base and J 1 base, with 7 bases left between them. This CDR3 region has 14 residues. The CDR3 protein is CAWSGQLNTGELFF. As DNA, the CDR3 is TGTGCCTGGAGTGGACAGCTGAACACCGGGGAGCTGTTTTTT.

This chain links TRBV5-1 with TRBJ2-1, with D possibly matching TRBD2 (5 bases). CDR3 length: 15 amino acids. The V end lost 6 bases, the J end lost 7 bases, and 20 bases lay between the germline ends. The germline V gene has CDR1 SGHRS and CDR2 YFSETQ. The CDR3 sequence: CASTTGLAPENEQFF. The CDR3 nucleotides are TGCGCCAGCACCACCGGGCTAGCTCCTGAAAATGAGCAGTTCTTC.

This clone was counted a single time. The V gene is TRBV19, the J gene TRBJ1-1, with 8 bases lining up with TRBD1. There are 16 residues in the CDR3. The V and J ends lost 4 bases and 5 bases, in that order; junction bases with no gene match: 12. Germline values: CDR1 LNHDA, CDR2 SQIVND (reference sequence). CDR3 nucleotides: TGTGCCAGTAGTACAACCCGTCAGGGGGCGAGAACTGAAGCTTTCTTT. Its translation is CASSTTRQGARTEAFF.

This chain uses TRBV29-1 with TRBJ1-1, with a weak D call TRBD1 (6 bases). The CDR3 is 12 residues long. Germline loops: CDR1 SQVTM, CDR2 ANQGSEA. Between the trimmed V and J ends, which lost 6 bases and 11 bases, there was a span of 19 bases. CDR3 sequence reads: CSVHTGQRDAFF. Written as DNA, the CDR3 is TGCAGCGTCCACACCGGACAGAGAGACGCTTTCTTT.

The CDR3 bases are TGTGCCAGTAGTATTGGACTAGCGGGAGAAATAACCTACGAGCAGTACTTC. It encodes CASSIGLAGEITYEQYF. The chain joins TRBV19 to TRBJ2-7, with TRBD2 identical over 13 bases. This CDR3 spans 17 amino acids. Germline V gene sequence: CDR1 LNHDA, CDR2 SQIVND (reference sequence). V was pared by 3 bases and J by 2 bases, with 7 bases of the junction left unmatched.

CDR3 region: CASSFRQGDTGELFF. CDR3 coding DNA: TGCGCCAGCAGCTTCAGGCAGGGGGACACCGGGGAGCTGTTTTTT. The chain combines TRBV5-1 with TRBJ2-2; 7 bases map to TRBD1. CDR1 SGHRS and CDR2 YFSETQ come from the germline V gene. The CDR3 length is 15 residues. V was pared by 2 bases and J by 3 bases, with 4 bases of the junction left unmatched.

This rearrangement joins TRBV12-5 to TRBJ2-7, with 7 bases identical to TRBD2. Germline loops: CDR1 LGHNT, CDR2 FRNRAP. V dropped 1 base and J dropped 12; count of bases not matched to a gene: 12. This CDR3 comprises 14 residues. CDR3 nucleotides: TGTGCTAGTGGTTTGGACCCCGGGAGGCCTGTTATGTACGTC. Amino acids: CASGLDPGRPVMYV.

V gene TRBV5-1 combines with J gene TRBJ1-1; 8 positions agree with TRBD1. V was pared by 3 bases and J by 4 bases, with 2 bases of the junction left unmatched. Looked up from germline, CDR1 is SGHRS and CDR2 is YFSETQ. This CDR3 is 13 amino acids long. DNA of the CDR3: TGCGCCAGCAGCTGGACAGGGTTCACTGAAGCTTTCTTT. Its protein is CASSWTGFTEAFF. Full variable domain (remainder filled in from reference TRBV5-1 and TRBJ1-1): KAGVTQTPRYLIKTRGQQVTLSCSPISGHRSVSWYQQTPGQGLQFLFEYFSETQRNKGNFPGRFSGRQFSNSRSEMNVSTLELGDSALYLCASSWTGFTEAFFGQGTRLTVV.

V gene TRBV14 combines with J gene TRBJ2-3; 7 positions agree with TRBD2. Germline CDR1 is SGHDN and CDR2 is FVKESK. The V segment lost 3 bases and the J segment 7 bases; nucleotides outside the gene matches: 7. The CDR3 loop spans 14 amino acids. The CDR3 DNA is TGTGCCAGCAGCCAGGAACTAGCGCAAAATACGCAGTATTTT. It is translated as CASSQELAQNTQYF. Complete variable domain (other parts from reference TRBV14 and TRBJ2-3): EAGVTQFPSHSVIEKGQTVTLRCDPISGHDNLYWYRRVMGKEIKFLLHFVKESKQDESGMPNNRFLAERTGGTYSTLKVQPAELEDSGVYFCASSQELAQNTQYFGPGTRLTVL.

The rearrangement links TRBV5-4 to TRBJ1-2; D gene unclear. The CDR3 covers 14 residues. Trimming stripped 0 bases from V and 2 bases from J, with 8 bases between. CDR1 and CDR2 from the germline V gene are SGHNT and YYREEE (reference sequence). The CDR3 region has the DNA TGTGCCAGCAGCTTGGGAACGGGGAACTATGGCTACACCTTC. Translating it yields CASSLGTGNYGYTF.

This clone is a singleton in its sample. The rearrangement uses TRBV5-1 and TRBJ2-6; 7 positions agree with TRBD1. V lost 5 bases and J lost 0; bases outside the gene matches: 5. CDR3 length: 16 amino acids. Germline V gene sequence: CDR1 SGHRS, CDR2 YFSETQ. The CDR3 spells CASSTGEISGANVLTF. Written as DNA, the CDR3 is TGCGCCAGCAGTACAGGGGAGATCTCTGGGGCCAACGTCCTGACTTTC.

V usage is TRBV9 and J usage is TRBJ1-5; D unclear. This CDR3 contains 14 residues. Germline CDR1 reads SGDLS; CDR2 reads YYNGEE. V lost 3 bases and J lost 0, with 7 bases in between. This CDR3 is CASSGTNSNQPQHF. The DNA of the CDR3 is TGTGCCAGCAGCGGAACTAATAGCAATCAGCCCCAGCATTTT.

This clone has only one observation. The chain couples TRBV5-1 to TRBJ1-4, with D uncertain. V lost 4 bases and J lost 8, with 21 bases in between. This CDR3 has 16 amino acids. The germline V gene has CDR1 SGHRS and CDR2 YFSETQ. The CDR3 region has the DNA TGCGCCAGCAGCGCCGGACCCGGGAACAAAGGGGAAAAACTGTTTTTT. It is translated as CASSAGPGNKGEKLFF.

The chain recombines TRBV15 with TRBJ2-3; maybe TRBD2 (5 bases). The CDR3 runs 16 residues. In germline, CDR1 is LNHNV, CDR2 YYDKDF (reference sequence). Trimming took off 0 bases at V and 6 bases at J, with 16 bases between the two ends. The CDR3 DNA follows: TGTGCCACCAGCAGAGAGGCTAGAGGGATGACGGATACGCAGTATTTT. Its protein is CATSREARGMTDTQYF.

This rearrangement joins TRBV25-1 to TRBJ2-3; TRBD1 is a possible D gene (6 bases). Germline CDR1 reads MGHDK; CDR2 reads SYGVNS. V was pared by 2 bases and J by 2 bases, with 11 bases between. This CDR3 has 15 amino acids. CDR3 sequence: CASSELAGVTDTQYF. Written as DNA, the CDR3 is TGTGCCAGCAGTGAACTCGCAGGGGTCACAGATACGCAGTATTTT. The whole variable domain, filled in from reference TRBV25-1 and TRBJ2-3, reads EADIYQTPRYLVIGTGKKITLECSQTMGHDKMYWYQQDPGMELHLIHYSYGVNSTEKGDLSSESTVSRIRTEHFPLTLESARPSHTSQYLCASSELAGVTDTQYFGPGTRLTVL.

The chain recombines TRBV19 with TRBJ2-1; D might be TRBD2 (5 bases). V was trimmed by 4 bases and J by 9 bases, leaving 19 bases between them. The CDR3 contains 15 residues. Germline CDR1 reads LNHDA; CDR2 reads SQIVND (reference sequence). CDR3 sequence: CASSSRWLPRGEQFF. The CDR3 DNA follows: TGTGCCAGTAGTAGCCGTTGGCTTCCTCGGGGTGAGCAGTTCTTC. Drawing the rest from reference TRBV19 and TRBJ2-1, the complete variable domain is DGGITQSPKYLFRKEGQNVTLSCEQNLNHDAMYWYRQDPGQGLRLIYYSQIVNDFQKGDIAEGYSVSREKKESFPLTVTSAQKNPTAFYLCASSSRWLPRGEQFFGPGTRLTVL.

The chain combines TRBV7-9 with TRBJ1-2, with 9 bases aligning to TRBD1. The V and J ends lost 5 bases and 7 bases, in that order; junction bases with no gene match: 11. Germline assignment: CDR1 SEHNR and CDR2 FQNEAQ (reference sequence). The CDR3 has 15 amino acids. CDR3 sequence (DNA): TGTGCCAGCAGCGATGGGGGACAGGGCGATGTTGGCTACACCTTC. Its protein is CASSDGGQGDVGYTF.

The chain uses TRBV7-9 and TRBJ1-2; 9 bases fit TRBD1. The CDR3 is made up of 13 amino acids. From germline, CDR1 is SEHNR and CDR2 FQNEAQ (reference sequence). J gave up 7 bases and V 5 bases, and 5 bases lay outside the gene matches. The CDR3 nucleotides read TGTGCCAGCAGCCTGGACAGGGGAATTGGCTACACCTTC. It is translated as CASSLDRGIGYTF.